Shown below are 14 T cell receptor beta chains from a single sample sequenced in a study of Graves' ophthalmopathy and Graves' hyperthyroidism. RNA transcripts were the source from which TCR beta CDR3 regions were amplified. Second-round multiplex PCR followed a first-round RT-PCR using HTBI primers. TCRdb itself ran the multiplex PCR reads through MiXCR, one entry per CDR3 protein. The sample yields about 740,000 distinct CDR3 sequences, 40% seen once. Sequenced: peripheral blood. The receptors shown here come from an adult man with Graves' ophthalmopathy.

The V and J genes are TRBV7-9 and TRBJ2-7, with 8 nucleotides matching TRBD1. Germline values: CDR1 SEHNR, CDR2 FQNEAQ (reference sequence). V trimming: 5 bases; J trimming: 1 base; junction bases outside the gene matches: 10. The CDR3 length is 16 residues. The chain's CDR3 is CASSGGTGPTSYEQYV. The CDR3 coding sequence is TGTGCCAGCAGCGGGGGGACAGGCCCAACTTCCTACGAGCAGTACGTC.

This clonotype came up a few times. V usage is TRBV11-2 and J usage is TRBJ1-1; D is ambiguous. The ends were cut back, 1 base at V and 5 bases at J, with 11 bases in the middle. Germline CDR1 reads SGHAT; CDR2 reads FQNNGV. The CDR3 runs to 14 residues. CDR3 protein: CASSLAFGITEAFF. The CDR3, as DNA: TGTGCCAGCAGCTTAGCTTTCGGTATAACTGAAGCTTTCTTT.

The chain recombines TRBV20-1 with TRBJ1-2, with no clear D. This CDR3 spans 13 amino acids. CDR1 DFQATT and CDR2 SNEGSKA come from the germline V gene (reference sequence). The V end lost 3 bases, the J end lost 10 bases, and 18 bases lay between the germline ends. The CDR3 reads CSASGVLDQVYTF. CDR3 DNA sequence: TGCAGTGCTAGCGGGGTCCTCGATCAAGTCTACACCTTC.

This clonotype was picked up a small number of times. The chain has TRBV29-1 and TRBJ1-5; 8 positions agree with TRBD1. Germline values: CDR1 SQVTM, CDR2 ANQGSEA. V shed 6 bases, J shed 4 bases, and the junction held 5 bases outside the gene matches. There are 13 residues in the CDR3. DNA for the CDR3: TGCAGCGTCGGACAGGGTTGGAATCAGCCCCAGCATTTT. This gives the protein CSVGQGWNQPQHF. Variable domain in full (rest from reference TRBV29-1 and TRBJ1-5): SAVISQKPSRDICQRGTSLTIQCQVDSQVTMMFWYRQQPGQSLTLIATANQGSEATYESGFVIDKFPISRPNLTFSTLTVSNMSPEDSSIYLCSVGQGWNQPQHFGDGTRLSIL.

In its sample, this clonotype was seen a few times. This chain joins TRBV7-3 and TRBJ2-7; no reliable D call. The germline V gene has CDR1 SGHTA and CDR2 FQGTGA. Trimming cost V 1 base and J 5 bases, with 12 bases left between them. The CDR3 loop spans 14 amino acids. CDR3 protein: CASSLMTESDEQYF. DNA of the CDR3: TGTGCCAGCAGCTTAATGACGGAATCGGACGAGCAGTACTTC.

This clonotype was picked up many times. The chain joins TRBV29-1 to TRBJ2-5; D could derive from TRBD1 or TRBD2 (7 bases each). The germline gives CDR1 SQVTM, CDR2 ANQGSEA. V lost 3 bases, J lost 5 bases, and 13 bases lay in between. This CDR3 contains 13 residues. The CDR3 bases are TGCAGCGTTGACGGGCAGGGGGGGGAGACCCAGTACTTC. Translated: CSVDGQGGETQYF.

The genes are TRBV15 and TRBJ2-3; possible D gene TRBD2, 6 bases. V lost 4 bases and J lost 3, with 14 bases in between. The germline gives CDR1 LNHNV, CDR2 YYDKDF (reference sequence). The CDR3 is 15 amino acids. The CDR3 region has the DNA TGTGCCACCAGCACCTGGACTACCACTACAGATACGCAGTATTTT. Protein: CATSTWTTTTDTQYF.

This clonotype was detected many times. The genes are TRBV12-3 or TRBV12-4 and TRBJ1-4; no clear D gene. V was shortened by 5 bases and J by 4 bases, with 11 bases between the two germline ends. The CDR3 consists of 14 residues. The CDR3 reads CASSPGVDNEKLFF. The DNA of the CDR3 is TGTGCCAGCAGTCCCGGGGTTGATAATGAAAAACTGTTTTTT.

This chain connects TRBV15 to TRBJ2-1, with D uncertain. Deletions cut 4 bases from V and 0 bases from J, with 10 bases between. Germline V gene sequence: CDR1 LNHNV, CDR2 YYDKDF (reference sequence). This CDR3 spans 15 amino acids. Written as DNA, the CDR3 is TGTGCCACCAGCAAGGCAGCACGCTCCTACAATGAGCAGTTCTTC. The encoded protein is CATSKAARSYNEQFF. The entire variable domain, with the rest obtained from reference TRBV15 and TRBJ2-1, is as follows: DAMVIQNPRYQVTQFGKPVTLSCSQTLNHNVMYWYQQKSSQAPKLLFHYYDKDFNNEADTPDNFQSRRPNTSFCFLDIRSPGLGDTAMYLCATSKAARSYNEQFFGPGTRLTVL.

This clonotype was seen only a few times. V usage is TRBV10-3 and J usage is TRBJ2-3; D not certain. CDR1 ENHRY and CDR2 SYGVKD come from the germline V gene. Trimming left V 11 bases short and J 1 base short, with 7 bases between. The CDR3 has 11 residues. CDR3 coding DNA: TGTGCCTCCCAGGGCACAGATACGCAGTATTTT. The encoded protein is CASQGTDTQYF.

The chain couples TRBV7-2 to TRBJ2-7; TRBD1 agrees at 10 bases. This CDR3 spans 15 amino acids. V shed 10 bases, J shed 7 bases, and the junction held 16 bases outside the gene matches. The germline CDR1 and CDR2 sequences are SGHTA and FQGNSA. The CDR3 is CATSLGQGVASEQYF. The CDR3 DNA follows: TGTGCCACCAGTCTCGGACAGGGGGTGGCGAGTGAGCAGTACTTC.

V gene TRBV19 combines with J gene TRBJ2-7, with D hard to call. The end of the DNA is better explained by TRBJ2-4, so the J call may be wrong. There are 13 residues in the CDR3. Germline-derived CDR1 and CDR2 are LNHDA and SQIVND (reference sequence). The CDR3 sequence is CASSIGATDIQYF. CDR3 nucleotide sequence: TGTGCCAGTAGTATTGGAGCGACGGACATTCAGTACTTC.

This clonotype was seen repeatedly, ten times or more. The chain uses TRBV2 and TRBJ2-1; no definite D call. The CDR3 is made up of 11 amino acids. Trimming removed 7 bases from V and 5 bases from J, with 6 bases in between. Germline V gene data show CDR1 as SNHLY and CDR2 as FYNNEI. CDR3 sequence (DNA): TGTGCCAGCAAAGGGAACAATGAGCAGTTCTTC. Encoded protein: CASKGNNEQFF. Full variable domain (missing parts from reference TRBV2 and TRBJ2-1): EPEVTQTPSHQVTQMGQEVILRCVPISNHLYFYWYRQILGQKVEFLVSFYNNEISEKSEIFDDQFSVERPDGSNFTLKIRSTKLEDSAMYFCASKGNNEQFFGPGTRLTVL.

This chain connects TRBV25-1 to TRBJ1-5; D is unclear. V gave up 5 bases and J gave up 2 bases, with 19 bases separating them. This CDR3 contains 17 residues. Germline-derived CDR1 and CDR2 are MGHDK and SYGVNS. Here the CDR3 reads CASSPSAPTLGNQPQHF. CDR3 sequence (DNA): TGTGCCAGCAGTCCCAGCGCTCCCACCCTCGGCAATCAGCCCCAGCATTTT.